At least ten counts were recorded for the clone carrying this T cell receptor beta chain. Molecular barcoding with unique molecular identifiers was used for the TCRbeta library. TCRdb redid the calling of the PCR reads with MiXCR, one entry per CDR3 protein. The sample includes 330,000 or so distinct CDR3 sequences, around a tenth of them seen just once. Trimming pared 5 bases from V and 0 bases from J, leaving 13 bases between. The CDR3 has 15 residues. The data originate from a study of T-cell reconstitution after alpha-beta-depleted transplantation in children. Material: PBMCs from the stem cell graft donor, obtained from the stem cell graft. This TCR was sampled from a human donor who donated a stem cell graft to a child with acute lymphoblastic leukemia. The chain combines TRBV12-3 or TRBV12-4 with TRBJ1-2; D is unresolved. CDR3 sequence: CASSPSGRSNYGYTF. The CDR3, as DNA: TGTGCCAGCAGTCCTAGCGGCCGATCTAACTATGGCTACACCTTC.